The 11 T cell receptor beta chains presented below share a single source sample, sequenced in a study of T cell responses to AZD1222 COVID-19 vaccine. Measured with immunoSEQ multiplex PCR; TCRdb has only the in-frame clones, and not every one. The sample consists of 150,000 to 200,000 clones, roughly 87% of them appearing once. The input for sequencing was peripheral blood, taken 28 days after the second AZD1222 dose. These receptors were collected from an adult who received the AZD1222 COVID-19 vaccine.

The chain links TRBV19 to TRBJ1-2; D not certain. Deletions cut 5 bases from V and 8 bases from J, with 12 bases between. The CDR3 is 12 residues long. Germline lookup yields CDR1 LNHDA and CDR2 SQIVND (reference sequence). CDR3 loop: CASSARTQGYTF. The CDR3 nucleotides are TGTGCCAGTAGTGCCCGGACGCAAGGCTACACCTTC.

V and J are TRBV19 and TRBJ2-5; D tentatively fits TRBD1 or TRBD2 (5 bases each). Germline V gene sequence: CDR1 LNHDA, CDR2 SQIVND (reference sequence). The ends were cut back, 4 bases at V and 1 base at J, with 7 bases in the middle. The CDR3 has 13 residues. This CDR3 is CASSTGTQETQYF. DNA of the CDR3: TGTGCCAGTAGTACAGGGACCCAAGAGACCCAGTACTTC.

The CDR3 loop reads CASSQNTAGTIYF. CDR3 DNA sequence: TGTGCCAGCAGCCAAAATACGGCGGGCACCATATATTTT. The chain joins TRBV14 to TRBJ1-3, with unresolved D. Germline CDR1 and CDR2: SGHDN and FVKESK. The CDR3 spans 13 residues. The V end was cut by 2 bases, the J end by 9 bases, with 11 bases between.

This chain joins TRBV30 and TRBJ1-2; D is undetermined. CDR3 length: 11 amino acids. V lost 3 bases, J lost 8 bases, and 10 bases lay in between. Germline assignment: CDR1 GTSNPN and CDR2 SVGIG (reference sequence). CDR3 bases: TGTGCCTGGAGCGTGGATACCGGCTACACCTTC. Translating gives CAWSVDTGYTF.

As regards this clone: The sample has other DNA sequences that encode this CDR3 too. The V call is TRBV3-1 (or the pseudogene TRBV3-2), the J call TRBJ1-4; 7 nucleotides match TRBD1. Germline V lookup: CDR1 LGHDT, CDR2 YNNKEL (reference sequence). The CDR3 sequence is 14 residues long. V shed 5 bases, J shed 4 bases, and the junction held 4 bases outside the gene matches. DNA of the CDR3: TGTGCCAGCAGCTTCCGACAGGGTAATGAAAAACTGTTTTTT. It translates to CASSFRQGNEKLFF.

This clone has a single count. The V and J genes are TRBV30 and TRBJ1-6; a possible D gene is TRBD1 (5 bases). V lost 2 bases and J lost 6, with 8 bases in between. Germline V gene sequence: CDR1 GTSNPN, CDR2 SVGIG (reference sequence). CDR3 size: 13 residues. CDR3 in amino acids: CAWSTQGNSPLHF. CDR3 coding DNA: TGTGCCTGGAGTACTCAGGGTAATTCACCCCTCCACTTT.

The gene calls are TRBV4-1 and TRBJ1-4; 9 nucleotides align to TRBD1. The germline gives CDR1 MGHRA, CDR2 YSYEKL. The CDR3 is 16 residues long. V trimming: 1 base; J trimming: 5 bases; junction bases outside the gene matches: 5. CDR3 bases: TGCGCCAGCAGCCAAGTCCCGACAGGGGGGAATGAAAAACTGTTTTTT. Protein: CASSQVPTGGNEKLFF.

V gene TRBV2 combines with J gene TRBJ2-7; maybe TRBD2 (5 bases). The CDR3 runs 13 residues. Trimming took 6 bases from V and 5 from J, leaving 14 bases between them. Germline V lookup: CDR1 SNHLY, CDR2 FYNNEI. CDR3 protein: CASRVDSGNEQYF. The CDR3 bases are TGTGCCAGCAGGGTTGACTCGGGGAACGAGCAGTACTTC.

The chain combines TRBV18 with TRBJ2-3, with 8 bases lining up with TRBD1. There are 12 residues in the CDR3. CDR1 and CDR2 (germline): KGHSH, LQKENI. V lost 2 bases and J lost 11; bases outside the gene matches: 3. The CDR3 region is CASSPLDREQYF. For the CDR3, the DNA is TGTGCCAGCTCACCATTGGACAGGGAGCAGTATTTT.

CDR3 in DNA: TGTGCCAGCAGTCCGGGGGGGCCGGGAAAGACCCAGTACTTC. It yields the protein CASSPGGPGKTQYF. The chain joins TRBV6-2 or TRBV6-3 to TRBJ2-5; 8 bases fit TRBD2. Germline V gene data show CDR1 as MNHEY and CDR2 as SVGEGT. CDR3 length equals 14 residues. After removal of 5 bases from V and 6 bases from J, the junction contained 8 bases not matched to a gene.

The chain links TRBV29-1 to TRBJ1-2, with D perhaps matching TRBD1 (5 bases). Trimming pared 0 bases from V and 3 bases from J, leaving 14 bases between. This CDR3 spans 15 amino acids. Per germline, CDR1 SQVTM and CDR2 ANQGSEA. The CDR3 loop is CSVEDRFRDDYGYTF. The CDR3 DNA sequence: TGCAGCGTTGAAGATAGGTTCAGGGACGACTATGGCTACACCTTC. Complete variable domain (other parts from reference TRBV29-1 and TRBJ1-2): SAVISQKPSRDICQRGTSLTIQCQVDSQVTMMFWYRQQPGQSLTLIATANQGSEATYESGFVIDKFPISRPNLTFSTLTVSNMSPEDSSIYLCSVEDRFRDDYGYTFGSGTRLTVV.